The subject of this entry is one T cell receptor (beta chain). At the DNA level, this CDR3 is encoded by other sequences in the same sample as well. The data belong to a study of long-term antiretroviral therapy in people with HIV. Study at large: The earliest samples came from an era when ART typically awaited falling CD4 counts.

CDR3 size: 13 residues. Trimming stripped 6 bases from V and 1 base from J, with 9 bases between. Germline V gives CDR1 SNHLY, CDR2 FYNNEI. Researchers ran immunoSEQ v3.0 at survey level. The method was immunoSEQ multiplex PCR; TCRdb's version includes in-frame clones alone and lacks a portion of them. This table has some 40,000 clones, approximately 94% appearing once. Cryopreserved PBMC numbered roughly 0.9-11 million per sample before DNA extraction. The sequence was collected from a man aged 30 to 45 with HIV. The rearrangement links TRBV2 to TRBJ1-1; the D gene is possibly TRBD1 (5 bases). Material: unsorted PBMCs, obtained around 9 years after starting antiretroviral therapy. The CDR3 region has the DNA TGTGCCAGCAGCTCGCAGGGGAACACTGAAGCTTTCTTT. This sequence encodes CASSSQGNTEAFF.